The present TCR beta chain was sequenced within a study of CD4+ T cells in melanoma. On this clone: Its antigen remains unidentified.

Germline CDR1 SGHVS, CDR2 FQNEAQ. V lost 5 bases, J lost 2 bases, and 8 bases lay in between. The length of the CDR3 is 13 residues. Study conclusions and caveats: CD8+ T cell, macrophage and B cell function reportedly correlated with neoantigen-specific CD4+ T cells.

Clones were sequenced by immunoSEQ multiplex PCR, and TCRdb holds only the in-frame ones, with some missing. Seen here are more than 15,000 clones, 70% to 80% observed once, and the top ten hold approximately 12%. Sequenced: cells from a culture (not recorded whether cultured in vitro). The clonotype comes from a human donor with melanoma. This chain links TRBV7-8 with TRBJ2-3; no definite D call. In nucleotides, the CDR3 is TGTGCCAGCAGCCTTAGCCCCACAGATACGCAGTATTTT. Translated: CASSLSPTDTQYF.